This TCR beta chain was obtained from a study of OX40 agonist ivuxolimab in advanced cancers. Study at large: Age averaged about 66 years (range roughly 23 to 85), and roughly 82% were male.

Only in-frame clones appear in the TCRdb table, and some are missing; sequencing was by immunoSEQ multiplex PCR. This sample carries 98,000 or so clones, approximately 90% of them seen once, and the ten largest clones take about 0.67%. Germline V CDR1 and CDR2: ENHRY, SYGVKD. Trimming took 6 bases from V and 5 from J; bases not matched to a gene: 10. The CDR3 loop spans 14 amino acids. V usage is TRBV10-3 and J usage is TRBJ2-7; TRBD1 aligns across 7 bases. Sequenced here: CD4+ or CD8+ T cells sorted from blood, sampled in a trial of the OX40 agonist ivuxolimab. This TCR derives from an adult with an advanced solid tumor such as melanoma, head and neck, liver or kidney cancer. The chain's CDR3 is CAISPGTEADEQYF. CDR3 coding DNA: TGTGCCATCAGCCCCGGGACAGAGGCCGACGAGCAGTACTTC.